This TCR beta chain was sequenced for a study of T cell clonality in common variable immunodeficiency. Sequencing was performed with immunoSEQ multiplex PCR; in TCRdb, only in-frame clones are kept and a portion is missing. The sample contains roughly 50,000 clones, none of them singletons. Germline CDR1 DFQATT, CDR2 SNEGSKA (reference sequence). The length of the CDR3 is 15 residues. This clone has at least ten counts. The CDR3 end falls 3 residues outside the read, so it is completed with the germline J gene. The clonotype comes from a person aged 18-70 years in good health. The source material was peripheral blood mononuclear cells. The genes are TRBV20-1 and TRBJ1-2; TRBD1 matches at 8 bases. The CDR3 sequence is CSARELDRAPRGYTF. The sequenced part of the CDR3 DNA is TGCAGTGCTAGAGAGCTGGACAGGGCGCCGCGAGGC.